Listed below are T cell receptor beta chains from one sample, sequenced in a study of cytomegalovirus exposure and HLA in healthy donors. The method was immunoSEQ multiplex PCR; TCRdb's version includes in-frame clones alone and lacks a portion of them. The sample yields about 130,000 clones, roughly 66% seen once. Specimen: PBMCs. Every receptor here comes from a man between 60 and 70 years old in good health and CMV-seropositive. CDR3s include the opening cysteine and the closing phenylalanine or tryptophan. D genes are given only for firm matches. Expanded clones are given a class, and other clones once, few, many or no size at all.

size	V	J	D	CDR3	DNA
once	TRBV11-2	TRBJ2-1	TRBD2	CASSSLQAGGLTSYNEQFF	TGTGCCAGCAGCTCATTACAAGCGGGGGGGCTTACGTCCTACAATGAGCAGTTCTTC
NA	TRBV5-4	TRBJ1-1	NA	CASSSGRRDTEAFF	TGTGCCAGCAGCAGTGGTAGGAGGGACACTGAAGCTTTCTTT
NA	TRBV29-1	TRBJ1-4	TRBD1	CSVVTGGADEKLFF	TGCAGCGTAGTTACAGGGGGCGCCGACGAAAAACTGTTTTTT
NA	TRBV2	TRBJ1-5	TRBD1	CASSDGQGIQPQHF	TGTGCCAGCAGTGATGGACAGGGGATTCAGCCCCAGCATTTT
NA	TRBV5-1	TRBJ2-1	TRBD1	CASSYIGTGALREQFF	TGCGCCAGCAGCTACATTGGGACAGGGGCACTTCGGGAGCAGTTCTTC
few	TRBV27	TRBJ1-1	NA	CASSVSLGEMNTEAFF	TGTGCCAGCAGTGTAAGCCTAGGAGAAATGAACACTGAAGCTTTCTTT
NA	TRBV5-1	TRBJ1-2	NA	CASSLVRGDGYTF	TGCGCCAGCAGCTTGGTTCGGGGAGATGGCTACACCTTC
NA	TRBV2	TRBJ1-2	NA	CASSQDGTYGYTF	TGTGCCAGCAGCCAGGATGGAACCTATGGCTACACCTTC
NA	TRBV10-3	TRBJ2-7	TRBD1	CAISEDRVTYEQYF	TGTGCCATCAGTGAGGACAGGGTAACCTACGAGCAGTACTTC
NA	TRBV5-1	TRBJ2-3	TRBD2	CASSLSMRGVDTDTQYF	TGCGCCAGCAGCTTGTCCATGCGGGGGGTTGACACAGATACGCAGTATTTT
once	TRBV9	TRBJ2-4	NA	CASSVDGSGKNIQYF	TGTGCCAGCAGCGTAGACGGGAGCGGGAAAAACATTCAGTACTTC
NA	TRBV2	TRBJ2-1	NA	CASRKGLNNEQFF	TGTGCCAGCAGGAAGGGACTTAACAATGAGCAGTTCTTC
few	TRBV11-2	TRBJ2-3	NA	CASSLGASGDFSTDTQYF	TGTGCCAGCAGCTTAGGAGCGTCGGGGGACTTTTCCACAGATACGCAGTATTTT
NA	TRBV5-1	TRBJ2-7	TRBD1	CASSFGQGAGEQYF	TGCGCCAGCAGCTTTGGACAGGGGGCGGGTGAGCAGTACTTC
NA	TRBV30	TRBJ1-1	TRBD1	CAWSKTGGTEAFF	TGTGCCTGGAGCAAAACAGGGGGCACTGAAGCTTTCTTT
few	TRBV5-6	TRBJ1-3	NA	CASSHISGIGNTIYF	TGTGCCAGCAGCCACATATCAGGGATTGGAAACACCATATATTTT
NA	TRBV4-2	TRBJ2-7	TRBD2	CASKAGGSYEQYF	TGTGCCAGCAAAGCGGGGGGCTCCTACGAGCAGTACTTC
once	TRBV2	TRBJ2-7	TRBD2	CASTRGVQHEQYF	TGTGCCAGCACCCGGGGGGTACAGCACGAGCAGTACTTC
few	TRBV27	TRBJ2-2	TRBD2	CASSLLTSGGRTNTGELFF	TGTGCCAGCAGTTTACTGACTAGCGGGGGGCGAACGAACACCGGGGAGCTGTTTTTT
NA	TRBV2	TRBJ1-1	NA	CASKVQVNTEAFF	TGTGCCAGCAAGGTACAGGTGAACACTGAAGCTTTCTTT
once	TRBV9	TRBJ2-7	NA	CASSVSPGLREQYF	TGTGCCAGCAGCGTAAGTCCGGGACTTCGCGAGCAGTACTTC
NA	TRBV30	TRBJ2-3	NA	CAWTLPGIGTQYF	TGTGCCTGGACTTTACCAGGGATCGGTACGCAGTATTTT
NA	TRBV27	TRBJ2-7	TRBD1	CASTGQGIPYEQYF	TGTGCCAGCACCGGACAGGGAATTCCCTACGAGCAGTACTTC
NA	TRBV5-1	TRBJ2-1	TRBD2	CASWFGGFEANEQFF	TGCGCCAGCTGGTTCGGGGGGTTTGAAGCCAATGAGCAGTTCTTC
once	TRBV7-9	TRBJ1-1	TRBD1	CASSSDRGRAFF	TGTGCCAGCAGCTCGGACAGGGGTAGGGCTTTCTTT
once	TRBV7-9	TRBJ2-1	NA	CASSSLHNPYNEQFF	TGTGCCAGCAGCTCCTTACACAACCCTTACAATGAGCAGTTCTTC
NA	TRBV6-6	TRBJ1-4	NA	CASSEPTGTYEKLFF	TGTGCCAGCAGCGAGCCGACAGGAACCTATGAAAAACTGTTTTTT
NA	TRBV11-2	TRBJ1-4	NA	CASSPPRGRGNEKLFF	TGTGCCAGCAGCCCCCCCCGGGGTCGAGGTAATGAAAAACTGTTTTTT
few	TRBV5-4	TRBJ2-1	TRBD2	CASSFSREGAFF	TGTGCCAGCAGCTTCAGCAGGGAGGGAGCGTTCTTC
NA	TRBV5-6	TRBJ2-5	TRBD2	CASSLAGPGETQYF	TGTGCCAGCAGCTTAGCGGGGCCAGGGGAGACCCAGTACTTC
NA	TRBV5-1	TRBJ1-3	TRBD1	CASSLQTGGSGNTIYF	TGCGCCAGCAGCTTGCAGACAGGGGGCTCTGGAAACACCATATATTTT
NA	TRBV2	TRBJ2-7	TRBD1	CASNPTGAYEQYF	TGTGCCAGCAACCCGACAGGGGCCTACGAGCAGTACTTC
NA	TRBV10-3	TRBJ2-7	NA	CAISESVTPSYEQYF	TGTGCCATCAGTGAGTCAGTGACTCCATCCTACGAGCAGTACTTC
NA	TRBV30	TRBJ1-4	TRBD1	CAWNLRTGVNEKLFF	TGTGCCTGGAACCTTCGGACAGGGGTAAATGAAAAACTGTTTTTT
few	TRBV5-6	TRBJ1-2	NA	CASSPKLNGHWRGYTF	TGTGCCAGCAGCCCAAAGCTGAACGGCCACTGGCGGGGCTACACCTTC
NA	TRBV5-1	TRBJ2-2	NA	CASSLVAGRTGELFF	TGCGCCAGCAGCTTGGTCGCAGGGCGGACCGGGGAGCTGTTTTTT
NA	TRBV10-3	TRBJ2-3	TRBD2	CAISESSSGGTDTQYF	TGTGCCATCAGTGAGTCTTCCAGCGGGGGCACAGATACGCAGTATTTT
NA	TRBV7-2	TRBJ1-5	NA	CASSLTGNQPQHF	TGTGCCAGCAGCTTAACCGGGAATCAGCCCCAGCATTTT
NA	TRBV30	TRBJ1-1	TRBD1	CAWSRTGGSTEAFF	TGTGCCTGGAGCCGGACAGGGGGAAGCACTGAAGCTTTCTTT
NA	TRBV11-1	TRBJ1-1	TRBD1	CASGQGENTEAFF	TGTGCCAGCGGACAGGGAGAGAACACTGAAGCTTTCTTT
NA	TRBV2	TRBJ2-5	NA	CASKERETQYF	TGTGCCAGCAAAGAGCGCGAGACCCAGTACTTC
NA	TRBV28	TRBJ1-2	NA	CASSFGREGYTF	TGTGCCAGCAGTTTTGGCCGGGAGGGCTACACCTTC
NA	TRBV5-4	TRBJ1-1	TRBD1	CASSLAKGAWTEAFF	TGTGCCAGCAGCTTGGCCAAGGGGGCATGGACTGAAGCTTTCTTT
few	TRBV11-2	TRBJ2-5	TRBD2	CASSLGLARETQYF	TGTGCCAGCAGCCTAGGACTAGCTCGGGAGACCCAGTACTTC
NA	TRBV10-2	TRBJ1-1	NA	CASRTFGGKAFF	TGCGCCAGCAGGACATTCGGTGGTAAAGCTTTCTTT
NA	TRBV28	TRBJ1-2	TRBD1	CASSLPRQGGDYTF	TGTGCCAGCAGTTTACCCCGACAGGGTGGTGACTACACCTTC
NA	TRBV7-2	TRBJ2-7	TRBD2	CASSLRLAGDYYEQYF	TGTGCCAGCAGCTTAAGGCTAGCGGGGGACTACTACGAGCAGTACTTC
NA	TRBV7-3	TRBJ2-3	TRBD2	CASSSLGVAGGPTDTQYF	TGTGCCAGCAGCTCCCTTGGGGTAGCGGGGGGGCCCACAGATACGCAGTATTTT
NA	TRBV2	TRBJ2-2	TRBD2	CASRRLAGLGGELFF	TGTGCCAGCAGAAGACTAGCGGGGTTGGGCGGGGAGCTGTTTTTT
NA	TRBV28	TRBJ1-5	NA	CASSRWSGNQPQHF	TGTGCCAGCAGTCGGTGGTCCGGCAATCAGCCCCAGCATTTT
NA	TRBV19	TRBJ1-6	TRBD1	CASSINAGQLNSPLHF	TGTGCCAGTAGTATTAATGCGGGACAGCTAAATTCACCCCTCCACTTT
NA	TRBV5-6	TRBJ1-1	NA	CASSFRDTEAFF	TGTGCCAGCAGCTTCCGGGACACTGAAGCTTTCTTT
NA	TRBV2	TRBJ2-3	TRBD1	CASSDPGRGRTDTQYF	TGTGCCAGCAGTGACCCGGGCAGGGGGCGGACAGATACGCAGTATTTT
few	TRBV2	TRBJ1-1	TRBD1	CASRTPGGCEAFF	TGTGCCAGCAGGACTCCAGGGGGATGCGAAGCTTTCTTT
few	TRBV28	TRBJ2-5	NA	CASSFGSQAEQETQYF	TGTGCCAGCAGTTTTGGCTCCCAGGCCGAACAAGAGACCCAGTACTTC
few	TRBV5-4	TRBJ2-7	TRBD1	CASSLTGAAYEQYF	TGTGCCAGCAGCTTAACAGGGGCCGCCTACGAGCAGTACTTC
many	TRBV5-6	TRBJ1-4	NA	CASSSGSSEKLFF	TGTGCCAGCAGTTCAGGGTCAAGTGAAAAACTGTTTTTT